This paragraph covers one T cell receptor (beta chain) sequence. The CDR3 is made up of 14 amino acids. From germline, CDR1 is SEHNR and CDR2 FQNEAQ (reference sequence). V was clipped by 6 bases and J by 1 base, with 13 bases between them. This entry belongs to a study of blood T cell repertoires in COVID-19. Overall study: Samples taken during acute and convalescent COVID-19 were collected in the United States, Italy and Spain. T cells, B-cell-depleted T cells, or PBMCs supplied cDNA or gDNA.

Per the authors' pipeline: Estimated nucleated cell counts came from reference gene primer amplification. Here immunoSEQ multiplex PCR was the method, and the copy in TCRdb shows in-frame clones only, minus some. D and trimming come from the DNA, and the V and J calls and clone size come from that table. Of approximately 240,000 clones in the sample, roughly 80% were seen once. The rearrangement links TRBV7-9 to TRBJ2-7; D might be TRBD1 (6 bases). Sequencing was carried out using peripheral blood. This sequence originates from a woman under 40 who had recovered from COVID-19. The CDR3 nucleotides read TGTGCCAGCAGTCTCACAGGGAAGTCCTACGAGCAGTACTTC. Protein sequence: CASSLTGKSYEQYF. The whole variable domain, remainder taken from reference TRBV7-9 and TRBJ2-7, is DTGVSQNPRHKITKRGQNVTFRCDPISEHNRLYWYRQTLGQGPEFLTYFQNEAQLEKSRLLSDRFSAERPKGSFSTLEIQRTEQGDSAMYLCASSLTGKSYEQYFGPGTRLTVT.